The TCR beta chain under discussion was sequenced for a study of T cell responses to AZD1222 COVID-19 vaccine. Study-wide results and caveats: Nearly half of spike-specific TCRs reportedly target unmutated variant regions.

The CDR3 runs to 16 residues. Unmatched junction bases numbered 7, after V lost 3 bases and J lost 4 bases. Germline V lookup: CDR1 KGHSH, CDR2 LQKENI. Only in-frame clones appear in the TCRdb table, and some are missing; sequencing was by immunoSEQ multiplex PCR. Here the sample spans 60,000 to 100,000 clones, roughly 94% being singletons. This clone was detected only once. Antigen: not known. The receptor was derived from an adult in good health. The chain combines TRBV18 with TRBJ2-2; TRBD2 matches at 8 bases. The material sequenced was peripheral blood, taken on day 0 of MenACWY control vaccination. CDR3 sequence (DNA): TGTGCCAGCTCACCCCAGGAGGGACTAGTCACCGGGGAGCTGTTTTTT. This encodes CASSPQEGLVTGELFF.